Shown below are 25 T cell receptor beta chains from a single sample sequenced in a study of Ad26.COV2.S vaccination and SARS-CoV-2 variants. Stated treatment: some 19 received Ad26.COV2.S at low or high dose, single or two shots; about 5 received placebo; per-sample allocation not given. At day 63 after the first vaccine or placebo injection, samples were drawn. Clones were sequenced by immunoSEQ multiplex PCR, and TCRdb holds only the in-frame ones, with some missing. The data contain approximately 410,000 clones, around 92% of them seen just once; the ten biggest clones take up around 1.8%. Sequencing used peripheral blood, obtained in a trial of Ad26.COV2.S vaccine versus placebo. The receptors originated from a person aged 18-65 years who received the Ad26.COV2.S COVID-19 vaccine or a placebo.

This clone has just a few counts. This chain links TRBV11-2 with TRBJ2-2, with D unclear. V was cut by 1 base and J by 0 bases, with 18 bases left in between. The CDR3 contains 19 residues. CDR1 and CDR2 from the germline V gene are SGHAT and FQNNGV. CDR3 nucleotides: TGTGCCAGCAGCTTAGTATTTCAATTCTGGGGATCGAACACCGGGGAGCTGTTTTTT. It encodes CASSLVFQFWGSNTGELFF.

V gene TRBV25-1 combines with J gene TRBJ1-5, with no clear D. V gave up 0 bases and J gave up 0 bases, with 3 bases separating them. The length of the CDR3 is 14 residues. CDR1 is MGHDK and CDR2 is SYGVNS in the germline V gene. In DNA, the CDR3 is TGTGCCAGCAGTGAATATAATAGCAATCAGCCCCAGCATTTT. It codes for CASSEYNSNQPQHF.

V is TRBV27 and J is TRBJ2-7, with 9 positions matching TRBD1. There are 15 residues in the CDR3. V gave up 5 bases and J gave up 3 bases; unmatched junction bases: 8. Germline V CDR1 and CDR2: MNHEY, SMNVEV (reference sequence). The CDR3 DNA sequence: TGTGCCAGCAGTCCCCGCGGACAGGGGTTCTACGAGCAGTACTTC. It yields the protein CASSPRGQGFYEQYF.

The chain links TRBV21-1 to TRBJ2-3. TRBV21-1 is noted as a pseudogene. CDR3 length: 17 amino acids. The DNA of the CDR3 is TGTGCCAGCAGCAAAGAATCGAAGTACCGAACCACAGATACGCAGTATTTT. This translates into CASSKESKYRTTDTQYF.

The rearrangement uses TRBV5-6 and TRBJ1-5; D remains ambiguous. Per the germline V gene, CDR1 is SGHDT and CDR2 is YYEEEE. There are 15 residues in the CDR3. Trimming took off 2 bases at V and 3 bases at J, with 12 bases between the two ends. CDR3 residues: CASSFSSRVNQPQHF. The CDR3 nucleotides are TGTGCCAGCAGCTTTTCATCCAGAGTCAATCAGCCCCAGCATTTT. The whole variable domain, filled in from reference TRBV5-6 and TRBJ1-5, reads DAGVTQSPTHLIKTRGQQVTLRCSPKSGHDTVSWYQQALGQGPQFIFQYYEEEERQRGNFPDRFSGHQFPNYSSELNVNALLLGDSALYLCASSFSSRVNQPQHFGDGTRLSIL.

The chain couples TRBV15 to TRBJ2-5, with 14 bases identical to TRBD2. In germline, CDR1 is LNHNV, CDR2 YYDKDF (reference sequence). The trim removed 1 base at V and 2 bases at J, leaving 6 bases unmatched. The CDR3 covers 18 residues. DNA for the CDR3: TGTGCCACCAGCAGAGGTGGACTAGCGGGGGGCACACAAGAGACCCAGTACTTC. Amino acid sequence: CATSRGGLAGGTQETQYF.

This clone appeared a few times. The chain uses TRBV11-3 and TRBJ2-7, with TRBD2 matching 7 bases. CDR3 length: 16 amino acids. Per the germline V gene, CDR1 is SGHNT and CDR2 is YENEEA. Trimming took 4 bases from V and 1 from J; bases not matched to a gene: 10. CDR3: CASSSNPAGPSYEQYF. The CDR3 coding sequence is TGTGCCAGCAGCTCAAATCCAGCGGGGCCATCCTACGAGCAGTACTTC. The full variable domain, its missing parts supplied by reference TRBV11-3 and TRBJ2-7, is EAGVVQSPRYKIIEKKQPVAFWCNPISGHNTLYWYLQNLGQGPELLIRYENEEAVDDSQLPKDRFSAERLKGVDSTLKIQPAELGDSAVYLCASSSNPAGPSYEQYFGPGTRLTVT.

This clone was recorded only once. CDR3 sequence: CATSTRSLTGPYGYTF. As DNA, the CDR3 is TGTGCCACCAGCACGCGCTCTTTGACAGGGCCCTATGGCTACACCTTC. V usage is TRBV15 and J usage is TRBJ1-2; 7 nucleotides agree with TRBD1. Trimming at V came to 4 bases and at J to 4 bases, leaving 12 bases not matched to a gene. This CDR3 region has 16 residues. Germline V gene lookup returns CDR1 LNHNV and CDR2 YYDKDF (reference sequence).

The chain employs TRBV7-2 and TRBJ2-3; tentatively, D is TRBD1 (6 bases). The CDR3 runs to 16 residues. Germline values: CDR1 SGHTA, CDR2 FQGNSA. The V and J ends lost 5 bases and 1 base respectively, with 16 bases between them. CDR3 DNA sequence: TGTGCCAGCAGCGCCCAAGGGGGTTCTGGCACAGATACGCAGTATTTT. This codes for CASSAQGGSGTDTQYF.

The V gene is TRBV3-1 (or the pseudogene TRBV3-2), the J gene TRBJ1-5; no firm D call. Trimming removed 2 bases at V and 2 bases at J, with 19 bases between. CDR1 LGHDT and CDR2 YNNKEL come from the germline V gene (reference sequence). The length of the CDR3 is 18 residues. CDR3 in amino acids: CASSQCVPSRHGNQPQHF. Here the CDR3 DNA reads TGTGCCAGCAGCCAATGTGTTCCCTCTCGTCACGGCAATCAGCCCCAGCATTTT.

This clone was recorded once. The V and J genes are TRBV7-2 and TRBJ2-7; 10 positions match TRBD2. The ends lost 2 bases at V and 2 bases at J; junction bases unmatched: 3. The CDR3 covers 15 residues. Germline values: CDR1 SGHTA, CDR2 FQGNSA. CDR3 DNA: TGTGCCAGCAGCTTATCTAGCGGGGGTACCTACGAGCAGTACTTC. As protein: CASSLSSGGTYEQYF.

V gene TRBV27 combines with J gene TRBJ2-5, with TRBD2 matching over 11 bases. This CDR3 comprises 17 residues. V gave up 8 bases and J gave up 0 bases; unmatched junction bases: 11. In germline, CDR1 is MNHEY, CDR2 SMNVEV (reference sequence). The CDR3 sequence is CASADFSGGAYQETQYF. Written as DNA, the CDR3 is TGTGCCAGCGCCGATTTTAGCGGGGGGGCCTACCAAGAGACCCAGTACTTC.

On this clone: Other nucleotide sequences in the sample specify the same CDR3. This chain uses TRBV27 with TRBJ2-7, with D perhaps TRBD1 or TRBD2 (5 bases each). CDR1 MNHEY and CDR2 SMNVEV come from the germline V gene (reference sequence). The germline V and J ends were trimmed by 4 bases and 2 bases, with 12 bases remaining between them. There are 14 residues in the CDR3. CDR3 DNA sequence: TGTGCCAGCAGTTCGGGGACGGCCGCCTACGAGCAGTACTTC. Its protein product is CASSSGTAAYEQYF.

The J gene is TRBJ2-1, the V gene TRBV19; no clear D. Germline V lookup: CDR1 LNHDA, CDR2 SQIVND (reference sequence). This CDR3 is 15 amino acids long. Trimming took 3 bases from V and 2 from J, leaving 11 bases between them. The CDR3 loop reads CASSMNTMTYNEQFF. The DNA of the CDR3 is TGTGCCAGTAGTATGAATACTATGACCTACAATGAGCAGTTCTTC.

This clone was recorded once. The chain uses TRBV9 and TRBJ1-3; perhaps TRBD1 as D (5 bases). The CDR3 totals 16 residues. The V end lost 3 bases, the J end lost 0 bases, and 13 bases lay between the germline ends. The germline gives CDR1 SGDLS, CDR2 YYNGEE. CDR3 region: CASSGGTFPSGNTIYF. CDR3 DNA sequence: TGTGCCAGCAGCGGGGGGACGTTCCCCTCTGGAAACACCATATATTTT.

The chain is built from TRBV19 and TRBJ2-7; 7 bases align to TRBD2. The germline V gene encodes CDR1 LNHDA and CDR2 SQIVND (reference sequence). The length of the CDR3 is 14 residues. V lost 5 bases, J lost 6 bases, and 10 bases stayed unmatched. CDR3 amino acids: CASSPRGGRGEQYF. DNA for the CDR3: TGTGCCAGTAGTCCACGGGGAGGGCGTGGCGAGCAGTACTTC.

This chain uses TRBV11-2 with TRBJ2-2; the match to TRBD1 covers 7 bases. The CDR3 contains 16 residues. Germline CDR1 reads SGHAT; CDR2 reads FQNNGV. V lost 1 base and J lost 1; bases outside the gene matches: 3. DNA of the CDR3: TGTGCCAGCAGCTTAGCCGGGACAGAGAACACCGGGGAGCTGTTTTTT. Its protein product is CASSLAGTENTGELFF.

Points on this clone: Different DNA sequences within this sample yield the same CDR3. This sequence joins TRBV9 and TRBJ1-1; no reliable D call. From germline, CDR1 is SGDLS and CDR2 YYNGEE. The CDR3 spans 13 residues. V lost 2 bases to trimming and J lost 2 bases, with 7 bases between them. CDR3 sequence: CASSVAGNTEAFF. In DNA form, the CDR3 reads TGTGCCAGCAGCGTCGCCGGAAACACTGAAGCTTTCTTT.

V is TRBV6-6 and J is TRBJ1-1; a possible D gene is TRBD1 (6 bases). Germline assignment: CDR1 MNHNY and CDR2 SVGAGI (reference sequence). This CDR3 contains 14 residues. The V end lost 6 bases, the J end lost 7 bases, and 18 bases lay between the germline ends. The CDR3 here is CASREDSAKLEAFF. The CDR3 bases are TGTGCCAGCAGGGAGGACAGTGCAAAGCTTGAAGCTTTCTTT.

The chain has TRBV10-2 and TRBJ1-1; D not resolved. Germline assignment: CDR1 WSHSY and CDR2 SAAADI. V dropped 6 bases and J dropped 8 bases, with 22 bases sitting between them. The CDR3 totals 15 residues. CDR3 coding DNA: TGCGCCAGCAGCCCCGACTTCGGAATGGGTAAAGAAGCTTTCTTT. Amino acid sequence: CASSPDFGMGKEAFF.

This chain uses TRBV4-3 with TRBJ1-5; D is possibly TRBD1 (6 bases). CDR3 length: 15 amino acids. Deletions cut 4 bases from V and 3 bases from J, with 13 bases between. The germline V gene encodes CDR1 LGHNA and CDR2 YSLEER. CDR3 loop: CASSPGTSYNQPQHF. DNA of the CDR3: TGCGCCAGCAGCCCGGGGACAAGCTACAATCAGCCCCAGCATTTT.

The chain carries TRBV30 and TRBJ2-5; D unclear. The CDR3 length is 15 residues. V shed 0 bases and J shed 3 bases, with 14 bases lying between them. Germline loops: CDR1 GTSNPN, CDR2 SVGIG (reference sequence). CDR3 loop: CAWSVLFGLEETQYF. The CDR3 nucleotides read TGTGCCTGGAGTGTACTCTTCGGCTTAGAAGAGACCCAGTACTTC. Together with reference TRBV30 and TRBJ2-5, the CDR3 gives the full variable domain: SQTIHQWPATLVQPVGSPLSLECTVEGTSNPNLYWYRQAAGRGLQLLFYSVGIGQISSEVPQNLSASRPQDRQFILSSKKLLLSDSGFYLCAWSVLFGLEETQYFGPGTRLLVL.

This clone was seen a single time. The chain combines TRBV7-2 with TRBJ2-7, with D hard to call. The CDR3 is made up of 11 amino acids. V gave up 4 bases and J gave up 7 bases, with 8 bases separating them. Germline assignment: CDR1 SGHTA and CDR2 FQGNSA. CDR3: CASSYLEEQYF. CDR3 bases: TGTGCCAGCAGCTACTTGGAGGAGCAGTACTTC.

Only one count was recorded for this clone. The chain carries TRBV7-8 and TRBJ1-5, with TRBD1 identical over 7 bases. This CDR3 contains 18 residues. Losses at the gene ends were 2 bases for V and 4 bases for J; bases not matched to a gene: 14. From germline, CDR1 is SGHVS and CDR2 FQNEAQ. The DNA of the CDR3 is TGTGCCAGCAGCTTACCCCGGAGGGTAGGGGGCCGGAATCAGCCCCAGCATTTT. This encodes CASSLPRRVGGRNQPQHF.

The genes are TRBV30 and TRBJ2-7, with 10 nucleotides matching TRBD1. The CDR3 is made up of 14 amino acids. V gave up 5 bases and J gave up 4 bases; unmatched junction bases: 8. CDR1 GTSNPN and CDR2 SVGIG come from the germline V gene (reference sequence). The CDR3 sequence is CAWGVGTGVYEQYF. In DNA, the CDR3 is TGTGCCTGGGGGGTGGGGACAGGGGTTTACGAGCAGTACTTC.